The T cell receptor (beta chain) under discussion was sequenced for a study of T cell responses to AZD1222 COVID-19 vaccine. Using immunoSEQ multiplex PCR, the repertoire was profiled, and TCRdb retains in-frame clones only, with some absent. Of some 170,000 clones in the sample, around 89% were seen once. V dropped 3 bases and J dropped 0 bases, with 12 bases sitting between them. The CDR3 consists of 14 residues. Germline V CDR1 and CDR2: GTSNPN, SVGIG (reference sequence). Source: peripheral blood, taken 28 days after the second dose of the MenACWY control vaccine. The chain is built from TRBV30 and TRBJ2-7; no definite D call. The TCR was taken from an adult who received the MenACWY meningococcal vaccine as a control. For the CDR3, the DNA is TGTGCCTGGAGCTCTCCAGAGTACTCCTACGAGCAGTACTTC. Translating it yields CAWSSPEYSYEQYF.